Presented here are 24 T cell receptor beta chains from one specimen sequenced in a study of blood T cell repertoires in COVID-19. The table came from immunoSEQ multiplex PCR; TCRdb's copy has only in-frame clones and leaves some out. Of about 170,000 clones listed, approximately 89% were seen once; the top ten hold roughly 0.8%. The material sequenced was PBMCs or T cells enriched from blood (not recorded which). Receptor source: a woman aged 18-29 years who had recovered from COVID-19.

The rearrangement links TRBV4-1 to TRBJ2-5; TRBD1 matches 11 bases. Unmatched junction bases numbered 6, after V lost 5 bases and J lost 1 base. Germline loops: CDR1 MGHRA, CDR2 YSYEKL. The CDR3 runs to 16 residues. The chain's CDR3 is CASSYRDRGSQETQYF. CDR3 bases: TGCGCCAGCAGCTACAGGGACAGGGGGTCCCAAGAGACCCAGTACTTC.

The chain carries TRBV27 and TRBJ2-5; 8 bases align to TRBD1. Trimming took 6 bases from V and 3 from J; bases not matched to a gene: 9. The germline gives CDR1 MNHEY, CDR2 SMNVEV (reference sequence). The CDR3 length is 15 residues. Here the CDR3 DNA reads TGTGCCAGCAGGAGGACAGGGTTTATCAAAGAGACCCAGTACTTC. Translating it yields CASRRTGFIKETQYF.

This CDR3 reads CASSQEWGSHEKLFF. Written as DNA, the CDR3 is TGTGCCAGCAGCCAAGAATGGGGCTCCCATGAAAAACTGTTTTTT. The rearrangement uses TRBV14 and TRBJ1-4; the D gene is possibly TRBD1 (5 bases). Germline V CDR1 and CDR2: SGHDN, FVKESK. The CDR3 runs to 15 residues. V lost 0 bases and J 6 bases, leaving 11 bases between the germline ends. Full variable domain (rest looked up from reference TRBV14 and TRBJ1-4): EAGVTQFPSHSVIEKGQTVTLRCDPISGHDNLYWYRRVMGKEIKFLLHFVKESKQDESGMPNNRFLAERTGGTYSTLKVQPAELEDSGVYFCASSQEWGSHEKLFFGSGTQLSVL.

The chain has TRBV7-2 and TRBJ2-1; D perhaps matches TRBD2 (6 bases). Per the germline V gene, CDR1 is SGHTA and CDR2 is FQGNSA. The CDR3 runs 14 residues. The V gene lost 2 bases and the J gene lost 2 bases, with 7 bases spanning the gap. Here the CDR3 reads CASSLRTTYNEQFF. CDR3 sequence (DNA): TGTGCCAGCAGCTTAAGGACTACCTACAATGAGCAGTTCTTC.

The sample holds one count of this clone. The chain combines TRBV30 with TRBJ2-5; 8 bases agree with TRBD2. V trimming: 1 base; J trimming: 5 bases; junction bases outside the gene matches: 6. CDR3 length: 14 amino acids. CDR1 and CDR2 (germline): GTSNPN, SVGIG (reference sequence). CDR3 protein: CAWSGKGLGETQYF. In nucleotides, the CDR3 is TGTGCCTGGAGTGGAAAGGGACTAGGTGAGACCCAGTACTTC.

The chain joins TRBV14 to TRBJ2-5, with TRBD2 as a possible D gene (5 bases). This CDR3 has 11 residues. V dropped 10 bases and J dropped 5 bases, with 11 bases sitting between them. CDR1 is SGHDN and CDR2 is FVKESK in the germline V gene. For the CDR3, the DNA is TGTGCCACCGGGAATTGGGAGACCCAGTACTTC. Translated: CATGNWETQYF.

This chain links TRBV28 with TRBJ2-7; 7 nucleotides align to TRBD1. CDR1 is MDHEN, CDR2 SYDVKM, per germline. This CDR3 has 15 amino acids. The V gene end was trimmed by 6 bases and the J gene end by 4 bases; junction bases not matched to a gene: 12. CDR3 in amino acids: CASSLGPDRVYEQYF. The CDR3 DNA sequence: TGTGCCAGCAGCCTCGGACCTGACAGGGTTTACGAGCAGTACTTC.

V usage is TRBV30 and J usage is TRBJ1-5; D perhaps matches TRBD1 (6 bases). Trimming removed 7 bases from V and 3 bases from J, with 13 bases in between. The CDR3 consists of 13 residues. Germline-derived CDR1 and CDR2 are GTSNPN and SVGIG (reference sequence). Written as DNA, the CDR3 is TGTGCCTTGCGACAGGCGCACAATCAGCCCCAGCATTTT. This encodes CALRQAHNQPQHF.

The genes are TRBV27 and TRBJ2-7; no definite D call. Germline V lookup: CDR1 MNHEY, CDR2 SMNVEV (reference sequence). The V end lost 8 bases, the J end lost 4 bases, and 6 bases lay between the germline ends. The CDR3 is 10 residues long. The CDR3 is CASGPYEQYF. The DNA for the CDR3 is TGTGCCAGCGGGCCGTACGAGCAGTACTTC.

The rearrangement links TRBV28 to TRBJ1-5, with TRBD1 as a possible D gene (6 bases). The germline V gene encodes CDR1 MDHEN and CDR2 SYDVKM. V lost 6 bases and J 6 bases, leaving 15 bases between the germline ends. The CDR3 consists of 14 residues. The CDR3 nucleotides are TGTGCCAGCAGCTCCGGGACACAATTTCAGCCCCAGCATTTT. Amino acid sequence: CASSSGTQFQPQHF.

This sequence joins TRBV18 and TRBJ2-7, with D possibly TRBD2 on 5 matching bases. The germline gives CDR1 KGHSH, CDR2 LQKENI. The V and J ends lost 2 bases and 2 bases respectively, with 13 bases between them. The CDR3 covers 15 residues. The CDR3 is CASSPLGEVAYEQYF. CDR3 in DNA: TGTGCCAGCTCACCATTGGGAGAGGTAGCCTACGAGCAGTACTTC.

The rearrangement links TRBV27 to TRBJ2-7, with TRBD2 identical over 8 bases. The CDR3 spans 14 residues. CDR1 MNHEY and CDR2 SMNVEV come from the germline V gene (reference sequence). V lost 5 bases and J lost 3; bases outside the gene matches: 6. The CDR3 reads CASSISAGGYEQYF. CDR3 nucleotide sequence: TGTGCCAGCAGTATCTCCGCGGGGGGCTACGAGCAGTACTTC.

V gene TRBV4-2 combines with J gene TRBJ2-7; D ambiguous. V was cut by 0 bases and J by 0 bases, with 12 bases left in between. This CDR3 is 16 amino acids long. Germline lookup yields CDR1 LGHNA and CDR2 YNFKEQ. The CDR3: CASSQDREVPSYEQYF. The CDR3 region has the DNA TGTGCCAGCAGCCAAGATCGCGAGGTCCCCTCCTACGAGCAGTACTTC.

J is TRBJ2-7 and V is TRBV19; tentatively, D is TRBD1 (6 bases). There are 15 residues in the CDR3. Germline-derived CDR1 and CDR2 are LNHDA and SQIVND (reference sequence). Between the trimmed V and J ends, which lost 1 base and 0 bases, there was a span of 10 bases. The CDR3 sequence: CASSIGGLSSYEQYF. CDR3 DNA sequence: TGTGCCAGTAGTATAGGGGGGCTGAGCTCCTACGAGCAGTACTTC.

This chain connects TRBV15 to TRBJ1-1; D is ambiguous. The germline CDR1 and CDR2 sequences are LNHNV and YYDKDF (reference sequence). V gave up 0 bases and J gave up 7 bases, with 15 bases separating them. The CDR3 sequence is 15 residues long. CDR3 DNA sequence: TGTGCCACCAGCAGAGATCTCCTGTCGAGGCTTGAAGCTTTCTTT. Amino acids: CATSRDLLSRLEAFF.

This CDR3 reads CASSLSGSNEQYF. The CDR3 DNA sequence: TGTGCCAGCAGCTTAAGCGGGAGCAACGAGCAGTACTTC. V usage is TRBV7-8 and J usage is TRBJ2-7, with 8 bases aligning to TRBD2. The CDR3 totals 13 residues. Germline V lookup: CDR1 SGHVS, CDR2 FQNEAQ. With V trimmed by 2 bases and J by 5 bases, 2 bases remained unmatched.

The chain employs TRBV5-1 and TRBJ1-1; possibly TRBD1 for D (6 bases). The V gene's germline CDR1 is SGHRS and CDR2 YFSETQ. V shed 4 bases and J shed 0 bases, with 16 bases lying between them. This CDR3 is built from 16 residues. This CDR3 is CASSTGLRPMNTEAFF. In DNA form, the CDR3 reads TGCGCCAGCAGCACAGGGCTCAGACCCATGAACACTGAAGCTTTCTTT.

The gene calls are TRBV15 and TRBJ2-6; D possibly corresponds to TRBD2 (5 bases). Germline V gene sequence: CDR1 LNHNV, CDR2 YYDKDF (reference sequence). V was cut by 2 bases and J by 4 bases, with 9 bases left in between. CDR3 length equals 15 residues. The CDR3 region has the DNA TGTGCCACCAGCAGAAGGGAGCTGGGGGCCAACGTCCTGACTTTC. It encodes CATSRRELGANVLTF.

The rearrangement links TRBV5-1 to TRBJ2-5; the D gene is possibly TRBD1 (5 bases). Germline lookup yields CDR1 SGHRS and CDR2 YFSETQ. The CDR3 runs 16 residues. V lost 0 bases, J lost 3 bases, and 15 bases lay in between. In nucleotides, the CDR3 is TGCGCCAGCAGCTTGGTGTCTGGACAAATAAAAGAGACCCAGTACTTC. Protein: CASSLVSGQIKETQYF.

V is TRBV6-5 and J is TRBJ2-1; D is unclear. V was pared by 5 bases and J by 2 bases, with 10 bases between. CDR1 and CDR2 (germline): MNHEY, SVGAGI. CDR3 length: 14 amino acids. CDR3 residues: CASSPTGTYNEQFF. CDR3 DNA sequence: TGTGCCAGCAGTCCCACGGGTACCTACAATGAGCAGTTCTTC.

The rearrangement links TRBV6-1 to TRBJ2-5, with 10 bases identical to TRBD2. In germline, CDR1 is MNHNS, CDR2 SASEGT. The length of the CDR3 is 18 residues. The V gene end was trimmed by 4 bases and the J gene end by 5 bases; junction bases not matched to a gene: 16. Written as DNA, the CDR3 is TGTGCCAGCAGTGGTCCGGGACTAGCGCCTCGGGGAAGGGAGACCCAGTACTTC. Its protein is CASSGPGLAPRGRETQYF.

The chain uses TRBV27 and TRBJ2-1; 7 bases map to TRBD2. The CDR3 extends over 14 amino acids. J gave up 8 bases and V 6 bases, and 10 bases lay outside the gene matches. Per the germline V gene, CDR1 is MNHEY and CDR2 is SMNVEV (reference sequence). CDR3 nucleotide sequence: TGTGCCAGCAGGCCGGTGGGGAGGGCCCATGAGCAGTTCTTC. Protein: CASRPVGRAHEQFF.

The rearrangement uses TRBV6-2 or TRBV6-3 and TRBJ2-2; TRBD2 matches 13 bases. J gave up 1 base and V 5 bases, and 7 bases lay outside the gene matches. Germline CDR1 is MNHEY and CDR2 is SVGEGT. CDR3 length: 18 residues. CDR3 bases: TGTGCCAGCAGTGACGAACGGACTAGCGGGGGGAACACCGGGGAGCTGTTTTTT. This codes for CASSDERTSGGNTGELFF.

J is TRBJ1-3 and V is TRBV10-3, with TRBD1 identical over 8 bases. V lost 2 bases, J lost 3 bases, and 3 bases stayed unmatched. CDR1 and CDR2 from the germline V gene are ENHRY and SYGVKD. The CDR3 length is 15 residues. The CDR3 sequence is CAISEGQGDGNTIYF. DNA of the CDR3: TGTGCCATCAGTGAGGGACAGGGAGATGGAAACACCATATATTTT.